This T cell receptor (beta chain) was recovered during a study of blood T cells in healthy people across ages. Study as a whole: When template switching was applied, about one barcoded beta molecule was captured per two T cells.

Trimming took off 1 base at V and 8 bases at J, with 8 bases between the two ends. The CDR3 runs to 12 residues. The germline CDR1 and CDR2 sequences are SGHNT and YYREEE (reference sequence). Samples had at least 7 million PBMCs isolated from them. A second PCR of 7 to 11 cycles used a sample-barcoded 5' primer and a J-beta primer mix. From each sample, at least 2.5 million paired-end reads containing CDR3 were obtained. TCRdb ran MiXCR on the 5' RACE reads and lists one entry per CDR3 protein. The sample consists of a few hundred thousand distinct CDR3 sequences, approximately 47% of them appearing once. On this clonotype itself: Its target is not known.

Study-wide results and limits: The percentage of naive T cells correlated strongly with TCR beta diversity.

Material for sequencing was blood. This chain joins TRBV5-4 and TRBJ2-3; no definite D call. This TCR was recovered from a man between 60 and 75 years old in good health. The CDR3 spells CASSLNVSTQYF. For the CDR3, the DNA is TGTGCCAGCAGCTTGAATGTCTCTACGCAGTATTTT.